The clone carrying this TCR beta chain has a handful of counts. The antigen is not known. The data were obtained in a study of T-cell reconstitution after alpha-beta-depleted transplantation in children. Library preparation (for TCRbeta) was performed with unique molecular identifiers. One entry per CDR3 protein, called by TCRdb with MiXCR from the PCR reads. This sample yields about 340,000 distinct CDR3 sequences, of which under 20% are seen a single time; 35% to 50% belongs to the top ten. Findings and caveats of the study: After transplant, high TCRbeta diversity at day 60 in some patients arose from surviving recipient T cells and thymic progenitors. When one year had passed after transplant, most T-cell counts and diversity came from newly produced T cells.

V shed 3 bases, J shed 8 bases, and the junction held 7 bases outside the gene matches. This CDR3 is 15 amino acids long. Germline V gives CDR1 LGHNA, CDR2 YSLEER. The origin of this receptor is a male patient between 2 and 9 years old who had a stem cell transplant for acute lymphoblastic leukemia, so the T cells may come from the graft donor. The source was PBMCs, mostly from graft donor cells, collected 360 days after TCRalphabeta/CD19-depleted stem cell transplant. This chain uses TRBV4-3 with TRBJ1-4, with 9 bases lining up with TRBD1. Here the CDR3 reads CASSQGQGLFEKLFF. The DNA of the CDR3 is TGCGCCAGCAGCCAGGGACAGGGTTTATTCGAAAAACTGTTTTTT.